Below are 31 T cell receptor beta chains sequenced from a single sample in a study of shared clonotypes between healthy human individuals. Assay: immunoSEQ multiplex PCR; the TCRdb copy retains only in-frame clones and omits some. This sample has about 1 million clones, with roughly 70% found just once. The material sequenced was memory CD4+ T cells sorted from blood. Specified subset: CD45RA-negative fraction. Receptor source: a man aged 18 to 30 in good health.

J is TRBJ2-5 and V is TRBV7-2, with TRBD1 matching 7 bases. Germline loops: CDR1 SGHTA, CDR2 FQGNSA. The CDR3 is made up of 15 amino acids. Trimming took 5 bases from V and 2 from J; bases not matched to a gene: 8. CDR3 amino acids: CASSPRPGQQETQYF. The CDR3 coding sequence is TGTGCCAGCAGCCCGCGACCGGGACAGCAAGAGACCCAGTACTTC.

The gene calls are TRBV10-3 and TRBJ1-1; no reliable D call. Trimming cost V 8 bases and J 0 bases, with 10 bases left between them. This CDR3 contains 13 residues. Looked up from germline, CDR1 is ENHRY and CDR2 is SYGVKD. The CDR3 is CAIGPSMNTEAFF. The CDR3 region has the DNA TGTGCCATCGGGCCTAGCATGAACACTGAAGCTTTCTTT.

This chain's CDR3 is CASRSGLSTDTQYF. DNA for the CDR3: TGTGCCAGCCGTAGCGGGCTAAGCACAGATACGCAGTATTTT. The chain recombines TRBV2 with TRBJ2-3; TRBD2 agrees at 7 bases. Germline V lookup: CDR1 SNHLY, CDR2 FYNNEI. The trim removed 8 bases at V and 0 bases at J, leaving 5 bases unmatched. This CDR3 contains 14 residues.

V is TRBV7-2 and J is TRBJ2-7, with 9 bases that match TRBD2. V lost 1 base and J lost 3; bases outside the gene matches: 4. Germline V lookup: CDR1 SGHTA, CDR2 FQGNSA. The CDR3 is 15 residues long. CDR3 sequence: CASSLVAGVGYEQYF. The CDR3 DNA is TGTGCCAGCAGCTTAGTAGCGGGAGTTGGCTACGAGCAGTACTTC.

The V gene is TRBV6-1, the J gene TRBJ1-2; the D is unclear. With 6 bases removed from V and 4 bases from J, the gap between germline ends came to 9 bases. The germline CDR1 and CDR2 sequences are MNHNS and SASEGT. This CDR3 is built from 12 residues. CDR3 bases: TGTGCCAGCAGGTTTACTACCTATGGCTACACCTTC. This translates into CASRFTTYGYTF.

This clone has more than one count but fewer than ten. This chain uses TRBV7-9 with TRBJ1-2; TRBD1 agrees at 8 bases. The CDR3 spans 15 residues. Germline CDR1 and CDR2: SEHNR and FQNEAQ (reference sequence). The V segment lost 5 bases and the J segment 1 base; nucleotides outside the gene matches: 6. CDR3 nucleotides: TGTGCCAGCAGCCCGTCGGGACAGGATAACTATGGCTACACCTTC. Translating gives CASSPSGQDNYGYTF.

A single count supports this clone. The gene calls are TRBV7-2 and TRBJ1-2, with D possibly matching TRBD1 (5 bases). The V gene lost 1 base and the J gene lost 7 bases, with 10 bases spanning the gap. The CDR3 has 13 residues. The germline gives CDR1 SGHTA, CDR2 FQGNSA. CDR3 bases: TGTGCCAGCAGCTTAGGGGGCGTTCCTGGCTACACCTTC. Amino acid sequence: CASSLGGVPGYTF.

The chain carries TRBV10-3 and TRBJ2-7, with D perhaps TRBD1 (6 bases). V dropped 3 bases and J dropped 4 bases, with 13 bases sitting between them. CDR1 ENHRY and CDR2 SYGVKD come from the germline V gene. The CDR3 contains 14 residues. The CDR3 DNA follows: TGTGCCATCAGTGATTTAGAGGGACAATACGAGCAGTACTTC. It encodes CAISDLEGQYEQYF.

This clone was seen more than once but under ten times. This chain joins TRBV6-1 and TRBJ1-1, with D possibly matching TRBD1 (5 bases). The CDR3 sequence is 12 residues long. Germline CDR1 MNHNS, CDR2 SASEGT. V was trimmed by 7 bases and J by 7 bases, leaving 13 bases between them. The CDR3 loop reads CASTGRAGEAFF. Written as DNA, the CDR3 is TGTGCCAGCACAGGCAGGGCTGGTGAAGCTTTCTTT.

On this clone: Distinct nucleotide sequences in the sample also encode this CDR3. The CDR3 DNA reads TGTGCCAGCAGCGTAAGCGGGAGGACAGATACGCAGTATTTT. As protein: CASSVSGRTDTQYF. This chain uses TRBV9 with TRBJ2-3, with 9 bases matching TRBD2. The CDR3 is 14 amino acids. J was trimmed by 3 bases and V by 1 base; bases with no gene match: 0. Germline V gene data show CDR1 as SGDLS and CDR2 as YYNGEE.

This chain links TRBV5-1 with TRBJ2-2, with 7 bases identical to TRBD1. Germline V gene data show CDR1 as SGHRS and CDR2 as YFSETQ. Losses at the gene ends were 2 bases for V and 0 bases for J; bases not matched to a gene: 7. The CDR3 has 17 amino acids. In nucleotides, the CDR3 is TGCGCCAGCAGCTTTGGCAGGACAGGCCCGAACACCGGGGAGCTGTTTTTT. It is translated as CASSFGRTGPNTGELFF.

The CDR3: CASGTGPYEQYF. The CDR3 DNA reads as TGTGCCAGCGGGACAGGGCCCTACGAGCAGTACTTC. The chain recombines TRBV7-8 with TRBJ2-7, with 9 bases that match TRBD1. V trimming: 8 bases; J trimming: 2 bases; junction bases outside the gene matches: 1. Germline V gene lookup returns CDR1 SGHVS and CDR2 FQNEAQ. The CDR3 has 12 residues.

The count of this clone is one. V and J are TRBV4-3 and TRBJ2-3, with TRBD2 identical over 9 bases. The CDR3 spans 18 residues. CDR1 and CDR2 from the germline V gene are LGHNA and YSLEER. J was trimmed by 4 bases and V by 2 bases; bases with no gene match: 13. CDR3 DNA: TGCGCCAGCAGCCAAAGAGCGGGGGCGGGAGGGGTCGCAGATACGCAGTATTTT. Amino acid sequence: CASSQRAGAGGVADTQYF.

The genes are TRBV19 and TRBJ2-7; 7 nucleotides match TRBD1. Unmatched junction bases numbered 6, after V lost 4 bases and J lost 0 bases. The germline V gene encodes CDR1 LNHDA and CDR2 SQIVND (reference sequence). This CDR3 has 15 residues. CDR3 bases: TGTGCCAGTAGTAGGGCAGGACAGGTCTCCTACGAGCAGTACTTC. Amino acid sequence: CASSRAGQVSYEQYF.

The genes are TRBV6-5 and TRBJ1-4, with 7 positions matching TRBD1. This CDR3 is built from 14 residues. The germline V gene encodes CDR1 MNHEY and CDR2 SVGAGI. The V gene end was trimmed by 8 bases and the J gene end by 4 bases; junction bases not matched to a gene: 7. CDR3 region: CASGGGRGNEKLFF. CDR3 coding DNA: TGTGCCAGCGGAGGGGGCAGGGGTAATGAAAAACTGTTTTTT.

The rearrangement joins TRBV5-4 to TRBJ2-6; D not resolved. CDR3 size: 15 residues. From germline, CDR1 is SGHNT and CDR2 YYREEE (reference sequence). The V end lost 4 bases, the J end lost 0 bases, and 8 bases lay between the germline ends. The CDR3: CASSVPSSGANVLTF. DNA of the CDR3: TGTGCCAGCAGCGTCCCTAGCTCTGGGGCCAACGTCCTGACTTTC.

V gene TRBV6-5 combines with J gene TRBJ2-7, with 8 bases identical to TRBD1. The V gene end was trimmed by 6 bases and the J gene end by 6 bases; junction bases not matched to a gene: 4. There are 12 residues in the CDR3. Per the germline V gene, CDR1 is MNHEY and CDR2 is SVGAGI. As DNA, the CDR3 is TGTGCCAGCAGATTCACAGGGGGCGAGCAGTACTTC. It specifies CASRFTGGEQYF.

V gene TRBV18 combines with J gene TRBJ2-5, with 9 nucleotides matching TRBD1. The CDR3 is 16 residues long. Per germline, CDR1 KGHSH and CDR2 LQKENI. Unmatched junction bases numbered 11, after V lost 4 bases and J lost 5 bases. CDR3 residues: CASSLTIQGAGETQYF. CDR3 DNA: TGTGCCAGCTCACTAACCATACAGGGGGCCGGGGAGACCCAGTACTTC. Complete variable domain (other parts from reference TRBV18 and TRBJ2-5): NAGVMQNPRHLVRRRGQEARLRCSPMKGHSHVYWYRQLPEEGLKFMVYLQKENIIDESGMPKERFSAEFPKEGPSILRIQQVVRGDSAAYFCASSLTIQGAGETQYFGPGTRLLVL.

This clone was counted once. This rearrangement joins TRBV11-2 to TRBJ2-3; D not resolved. In germline, CDR1 is SGHAT, CDR2 FQNNGV. The CDR3 loop spans 15 amino acids. The V end was cut by 1 base, the J end by 5 bases, with 13 bases between. The CDR3 spells CASSLGALKGDTQYF. The CDR3 nucleotides read TGTGCCAGCAGCTTAGGGGCACTCAAGGGAGATACGCAGTATTTT.

The gene calls are TRBV5-1 and TRBJ2-3; D unresolved. Trimming stripped 4 bases from V and 3 bases from J, with 9 bases between. The CDR3 extends over 13 amino acids. Germline V gene lookup returns CDR1 SGHRS and CDR2 YFSETQ. The CDR3 is CASSLQPTDTQYF. The CDR3 coding sequence is TGCGCCAGCAGCCTCCAACCTACAGATACGCAGTATTTT.

The CDR3 region has the DNA TGCGCCAGCAGCTTAACCTTTTCACAGGTTGGAAATGGGGAGCTGTTTTTT. This gives the protein CASSLTFSQVGNGELFF. The rearrangement uses TRBV5-1 and TRBJ2-2; the D gene is possibly TRBD1 (5 bases). The CDR3 length is 17 residues. The V gene lost 2 bases and the J gene lost 8 bases, with 22 bases spanning the gap. Germline V gives CDR1 SGHRS, CDR2 YFSETQ.

The chain recombines TRBV27 with TRBJ2-1; TRBD2 agrees at 13 bases. This CDR3 is 17 amino acids long. Looked up from germline, CDR1 is MNHEY and CDR2 is SMNVEV (reference sequence). The ends lost 2 bases at V and 4 bases at J; junction bases unmatched: 5. CDR3 sequence (DNA): TGTGCCAGCAGTTTAGGGCGACTAGCGGGAGGATACAATGAGCAGTTCTTC. Translated: CASSLGRLAGGYNEQFF.

The chain carries TRBV5-6 and TRBJ1-1, with 8 positions matching TRBD1. With 3 bases clipped from V and 5 bases from J, the junction kept 6 bases outside the gene matches. The CDR3 consists of 14 residues. The germline CDR1 and CDR2 sequences are SGHDT and YYEEEE. The CDR3 sequence is CASSWLQGATEAFF. Written as DNA, the CDR3 is TGTGCCAGCAGCTGGCTGCAGGGGGCTACTGAAGCTTTCTTT.

V and J are TRBV4-1 and TRBJ1-3, with D perhaps matching TRBD1 (6 bases). There are 15 residues in the CDR3. Deletions cut 4 bases from V and 0 bases from J, with 10 bases between. The germline CDR1 and CDR2 sequences are MGHRA and YSYEKL. CDR3 protein: CASSPGQRSGNTIYF. CDR3 nucleotides: TGCGCCAGCAGCCCCGGACAGCGCTCTGGAAACACCATATATTTT.

This chain connects TRBV10-3 to TRBJ2-3; unclear D gene. Germline V gives CDR1 ENHRY, CDR2 SYGVKD. Trimming pared 3 bases from V and 0 bases from J, leaving 13 bases between. The CDR3 sequence is 16 residues long. DNA of the CDR3: TGTGCCATCAGTGATCCCGCGGCCTTGAGCACAGATACGCAGTATTTT. Translation gives CAISDPAALSTDTQYF.

The chain recombines TRBV5-1 with TRBJ2-5, with 8 nucleotides matching TRBD2. V lost 0 bases and J lost 4; bases outside the gene matches: 2. Germline assignment: CDR1 SGHRS and CDR2 YFSETQ. The CDR3 is made up of 14 amino acids. DNA for the CDR3: TGCGCCAGCAGCTTGGCGGGAGGGCCAGAGACCCAGTACTTC. Protein product: CASSLAGGPETQYF.

The chain combines TRBV28 with TRBJ1-5; 7 positions agree with TRBD1. The CDR3 consists of 15 residues. Germline CDR1 and CDR2: MDHEN and SYDVKM. Unmatched junction bases numbered 3, after V lost 2 bases and J lost 2 bases. In DNA form, the CDR3 reads TGTGCCAGCAGTTTAGAGGGGGCGGGCAATCAGCCCCAGCATTTT. It specifies CASSLEGAGNQPQHF.

This chain links TRBV6-4 with TRBJ1-2; D remains unclear. In germline, CDR1 is MRHNA, CDR2 SNTAGT. V was shortened by 0 bases and J by 8 bases, with 13 bases between the two germline ends. CDR3 length: 14 residues. This chain's CDR3 is CASSDSAWTGGYTF. In DNA, the CDR3 is TGTGCCAGCAGTGACTCAGCGTGGACGGGGGGCTACACCTTC.

The chain uses TRBV7-9 and TRBJ1-1; TRBD1 matches 7 bases. Germline V gives CDR1 SEHNR, CDR2 FQNEAQ (reference sequence). The CDR3 sequence is 13 residues long. J gave up 5 bases and V 5 bases, and 5 bases lay outside the gene matches. CDR3 residues: CASSPQGWTEAFF. In DNA, the CDR3 is TGTGCCAGCAGCCCACAGGGGTGGACTGAAGCTTTCTTT. The whole variable domain, filled in from reference TRBV7-9 and TRBJ1-1, reads DTGVSQNPRHKITKRGQNVTFRCDPISEHNRLYWYRQTLGQGPEFLTYFQNEAQLEKSRLLSDRFSAERPKGSFSTLEIQRTEQGDSAMYLCASSPQGWTEAFFGQGTRLTVV.

V is TRBV19 and J is TRBJ1-5, with D hard to call. The germline V gene has CDR1 LNHDA and CDR2 SQIVND (reference sequence). This CDR3 region has 14 residues. Trimming cost V 3 bases and J 1 base, with 7 bases left between them. CDR3 nucleotide sequence: TGTGCCAGTAGTATTTATCTGAGCAATCAGCCCCAGCATTTT. Translating it yields CASSIYLSNQPQHF.

V usage is TRBV28 and J usage is TRBJ1-6, with TRBD1 matching 10 bases. CDR3 size: 19 residues. CDR1 MDHEN and CDR2 SYDVKM come from the germline V gene. With V trimmed by 1 base and J by 2 bases, 8 bases remained unmatched. The CDR3 DNA reads as TGTGCCAGCAGTTTATTTGCCGTTGGACAGGGGGCCTATAATTCACCCCTCCACTTT. It is translated as CASSLFAVGQGAYNSPLHF.